The 29 T cell receptor beta chains below come from one sample, sequenced in a study of low-dose radiotherapy and immunotherapy resistance in tumors. TRAV and TRBV primers primed cDNA for both TCRalpha and TCRbeta. The authors amplified TCRs for 20 PCR cycles with a constant-region primer and a V-primer adapter. TCRdb reprocessed the reads via MiXCR and lists one record per CDR3 protein. The data show several thousand distinct CDR3 sequences, about 57% seen once. These receptors were obtained from a human donor with advanced metastatic prostate, ovarian, gallbladder or colorectal cancer (not recorded which). This table probably holds off-target reads from a library built for another chain.

This sequence joins TRBV2 and TRBJ2-1; 8 bases line up with TRBD2. Trimming took 11 bases from V and 4 from J; bases not matched to a gene: 7. Looked up from germline, CDR1 is SNHLY and CDR2 is FYNNEI. CDR3 length: 13 residues. The CDR3 spells CAGCQREYNEQFF. The CDR3 region has the DNA TGTGCCGGCTGTCAGCGGGAGTACAATGAGCAGTTCTTC. Complete variable domain (other parts from reference TRBV2 and TRBJ2-1): EPEVTQTPSHQVTQMGQEVILRCVPISNHLYFYWYRQILGQKVEFLVSFYNNEISEKSEIFDDQFSVERPDGSNFTLKIRSTKLEDSAMYFCAGCQREYNEQFFGPGTRLTVL.

The chain combines TRBV19 with TRBJ1-6; D is perhaps TRBD1 (6 bases). This CDR3 has 15 residues. Per germline, CDR1 LNHDA and CDR2 SQIVND (reference sequence). The V end was cut by 6 bases, the J end by 4 bases, with 13 bases between. CDR3 sequence reads: CASSARGPYNSPLHF. In DNA form, the CDR3 reads TGTGCCAGTAGCGCTCGGGGGCCTTATAATTCACCCCTCCACTTT.

The V and J genes are TRBV2 and TRBJ2-7, with 8 bases lining up with TRBD1. The length of the CDR3 is 13 residues. J gave up 12 bases and V 5 bases, and 12 bases lay outside the gene matches. Looked up from germline, CDR1 is SNHLY and CDR2 is FYNNEI. This chain's CDR3 is CASSRETGTGGYF. Written as DNA, the CDR3 is TGTGCCAGCAGTCGCGAGACCGGGACAGGCGGGTACTTC.

There are a few counts of this clonotype. V gene TRBV20-1 combines with J gene TRBJ1-1, with no clear D. V was clipped by 2 bases and J by 4 bases, with 8 bases between them. Germline CDR1 and CDR2: DFQATT and SNEGSKA (reference sequence). This CDR3 has 12 residues. The CDR3 nucleotides are TGCAGTGCTAGAAGTTCAGTCACTGAAGCTTTCTTT. Protein: CSARSSVTEAFF.

A few counts support this clonotype. This sequence joins TRBV30 and TRBJ1-4, with 7 positions matching TRBD1. The CDR3 is made up of 14 amino acids. The V gene end was trimmed by 0 bases and the J gene end by 7 bases; junction bases not matched to a gene: 5. The germline V gene has CDR1 GTSNPN and CDR2 SVGIG (reference sequence). The DNA for the CDR3 is TGTGCCTGGAGTGTACCACAGGGGAGTGAAAAACTGTTTTTT. The encoded protein is CAWSVPQGSEKLFF.

V is TRBV29-1 and J is TRBJ1-2, with unresolved D. Trimming took 7 bases from V and 0 from J, leaving 6 bases between them. Germline-derived CDR1 and CDR2 are SQVTM and ANQGSEA. This CDR3 spans 11 amino acids. CDR3 coding DNA: TGCAGCGCCGGGACTAACTATGGCTACACCTTC. Its translation: CSAGTNYGYTF.

V usage is TRBV19 and J usage is TRBJ2-1; D not resolved. Germline V lookup: CDR1 LNHDA, CDR2 SQIVND (reference sequence). Trimming removed 7 bases at V and 3 bases at J, with 10 bases between. This CDR3 region has 13 residues. The CDR3 is CASTPVGYNEQFF. The CDR3 nucleotides are TGTGCCAGTACCCCCGTCGGCTACAATGAGCAGTTCTTC.

This chain joins TRBV12-3 or TRBV12-4 and TRBJ1-5; D remains unclear. CDR3 size: 14 residues. V was cut by 3 bases and J by 3 bases, with 9 bases left in between. The chain's CDR3 is CASSFGSVNQPQHF. In DNA form, the CDR3 reads TGTGCCAGCAGTTTTGGGTCGGTCAATCAGCCCCAGCATTTT.

This chain uses TRBV24-1 with TRBJ1-5; no firm D call. CDR1 and CDR2 from the germline V gene are KGHDR and SFDVKD. CDR3 length: 15 amino acids. V dropped 5 bases and J dropped 0 bases, with 10 bases sitting between them. The CDR3 loop reads CATSAGTYSNQPQHF. The CDR3, as DNA: TGTGCCACCAGTGCCGGAACCTATAGCAATCAGCCCCAGCATTTT.

V gene TRBV27 combines with J gene TRBJ2-3, with D possibly TRBD1 on 5 matching bases. Trimming left V 1 base short and J 7 bases short, with 9 bases between. The CDR3 has 13 residues. Germline V gives CDR1 MNHEY, CDR2 SMNVEV (reference sequence). In nucleotides, the CDR3 is TGTGCCAGCAGTTTATTCCCAGGGAATACGCAGTATTTT. Amino acid sequence: CASSLFPGNTQYF.

The chain uses TRBV2 and TRBJ2-1; no clear D gene. CDR3 size: 12 residues. The germline V and J ends were trimmed by 8 bases and 8 bases, with 13 bases remaining between them. Germline loops: CDR1 SNHLY, CDR2 FYNNEI. The CDR3 loop reads CASRRLRHEQFF. For the CDR3, the DNA is TGTGCCAGCCGCCGGCTCCGACATGAGCAGTTCTTC.

This clonotype has just a few counts. The chain joins TRBV20-1 to TRBJ2-1; D is unresolved. Trimming left V 6 bases short and J 7 bases short, with 13 bases between. The CDR3 consists of 12 residues. CDR1 is DFQATT, CDR2 SNEGSKA, per germline (reference sequence). CDR3 sequence (DNA): TGCAGTGCCCCCAATAGAGTTAATGAGCAGTTCTTC. This sequence encodes CSAPNRVNEQFF.

The chain is built from TRBV5-4 and TRBJ2-3; TRBD1 is a possible D gene (6 bases). There are 12 residues in the CDR3. From germline, CDR1 is SGHNT and CDR2 YYREEE (reference sequence). V lost 6 bases, J lost 2 bases, and 7 bases lay in between. CDR3 protein: CASNRDTDTQYF. In DNA, the CDR3 is TGTGCCAGCAACAGGGACACAGATACGCAGTATTTT.

This clonotype was recorded a few times. The chain employs TRBV20-1 and TRBJ2-1, with D unresolved. The length of the CDR3 is 10 residues. Trimming left V 4 bases short and J 9 bases short, with 7 bases between. CDR1 DFQATT and CDR2 SNEGSKA come from the germline V gene (reference sequence). CDR3 in DNA: TGCAGTGCTATATCGGGTGAGCAGTTCTTC. As protein: CSAISGEQFF.

Only a few counts were recorded for this clonotype. The chain couples TRBV7-2 to TRBJ2-4; 7 bases align to TRBD2. CDR1 is SGHTA, CDR2 FQGNSA, per germline. V dropped 5 bases and J dropped 9; count of bases not matched to a gene: 10. The CDR3 runs 14 residues. Here the CDR3 reads CASSPGGLSPIQYF. In DNA form, the CDR3 reads TGTGCCAGCAGCCCGGGGGGTCTCTCTCCCATTCAGTACTTC.

V and J are TRBV20-1 and TRBJ1-5; 9 bases are shared with TRBD1. CDR1 is DFQATT and CDR2 is SNEGSKA in the germline V gene (reference sequence). The J segment lost 0 bases and the V segment lost 5 bases, leaving 11 bases of the junction unmatched. The CDR3 covers 17 residues. The CDR3 DNA reads as TGCAGTGCTGGACAGGGGATTTGGCCGTATAGCAATCAGCCCCAGCATTTT. This encodes CSAGQGIWPYSNQPQHF.

The chain joins TRBV6-5 to TRBJ1-2; D is perhaps TRBD1 (5 bases). The CDR3 contains 13 residues. Germline V lookup: CDR1 MNHEY, CDR2 SVGAGI. The V end was cut by 2 bases, the J end by 6 bases, with 10 bases between. DNA for the CDR3: TGTGCCAGCAGTTACGCAGGGAATAATGGCTACACCTTC. Amino acids: CASSYAGNNGYTF.

The chain links TRBV5-1 to TRBJ1-1, with TRBD1 as a possible D gene (6 bases). The germline V gene has CDR1 SGHRS and CDR2 YFSETQ. Trimming left V 4 bases short and J 3 bases short, with 16 bases between. This CDR3 is built from 15 residues. The CDR3: CASSRAPGADTEAFF. CDR3 DNA sequence: TGCGCCAGCAGCCGGGCCCCGGGGGCGGACACTGAAGCTTTCTTT. The whole variable domain, filled in from reference TRBV5-1 and TRBJ1-1, reads KAGVTQTPRYLIKTRGQQVTLSCSPISGHRSVSWYQQTPGQGLQFLFEYFSETQRNKGNFPGRFSGRQFSNSRSEMNVSTLELGDSALYLCASSRAPGADTEAFFGQGTRLTVV.

This sequence joins TRBV3-1 and TRBJ1-5, with 9 bases lining up with TRBD1. CDR1 is LGHDT, CDR2 YNNKEL, per germline (reference sequence). CDR3 length: 13 residues. J gave up 7 bases and V 4 bases, and 2 bases lay outside the gene matches. CDR3 protein: CASSRDRVQPQHF. DNA for the CDR3: TGTGCCAGCAGCCGGGACAGGGTACAGCCCCAGCATTTT. Full variable domain (rest looked up from reference TRBV3-1 and TRBJ1-5): DTAVSQTPKYLVTQMGNDKSIKCEQNLGHDTMYWYKQDSKKFLKIMFSYNNKELIINETVPNRFSPKSPDKAHLNLHINSLELGDSAVYFCASSRDRVQPQHFGDGTRLSIL.

The rearrangement joins TRBV3-1 to TRBJ1-5; the match to TRBD1 covers 8 bases. The CDR3 contains 14 residues. In germline, CDR1 is LGHDT, CDR2 YNNKEL (reference sequence). The trim removed 1 base at V and 7 bases at J, leaving 3 bases unmatched. CDR3 amino acids: CASSQGQGNQPQHF. The CDR3 coding sequence is TGTGCCAGCAGCCAAGGACAGGGGAACCAGCCCCAGCATTTT.

The rearrangement joins TRBV20-1 to TRBJ1-2; perhaps TRBD1 as D (6 bases). The CDR3 covers 13 residues. The V end was cut by 6 bases, the J end by 2 bases, with 13 bases between. The germline V gene has CDR1 DFQATT and CDR2 SNEGSKA (reference sequence). The CDR3 coding sequence is TGCAGTGCCGCCTTACAGGGCAACTATGGCTACACCTTC. Its translation is CSAALQGNYGYTF.

This clonotype was recorded once. The V gene is TRBV20-1, the J gene TRBJ1-2; no definite D call. Germline V CDR1 and CDR2: DFQATT, SNEGSKA (reference sequence). V was clipped by 8 bases and J by 1 base, with 14 bases between them. The CDR3 totals 13 residues. In nucleotides, the CDR3 is TGCAGTACCAGTGACGTGTTTAACTATGGCTACACCTTC. This sequence encodes CSTSDVFNYGYTF.

The V and J genes are TRBV6-8 and TRBJ1-1, with D perhaps matching TRBD1 (6 bases). CDR3 length: 14 amino acids. CDR1 MNHGY and CDR2 SAAAGT come from the germline V gene. Trimming removed 6 bases at V and 1 base at J, with 12 bases between. The CDR3 region has the DNA TGTGCCAGCAGGGAAAGAGGGGGGAACACTGAAGCTTTCTTT. The encoded protein is CASRERGGNTEAFF.

The chain is built from TRBV20-1 and TRBJ1-5; possibly TRBD1 for D (6 bases). CDR1 DFQATT and CDR2 SNEGSKA come from the germline V gene (reference sequence). The V end lost 3 bases, the J end lost 3 bases, and 12 bases lay between the germline ends. The CDR3 is made up of 14 amino acids. The CDR3 coding sequence is TGCAGTGCTAGTCTGCCAGGGGACAATCAGCCCCAGCATTTT. Translated: CSASLPGDNQPQHF.

The chain couples TRBV4-1 to TRBJ1-1, with 10 bases aligning to TRBD1. Germline V gene lookup returns CDR1 MGHRA and CDR2 YSYEKL. After removal of 1 base from V and 5 bases from J, the junction contained 7 bases not matched to a gene. This CDR3 has 16 amino acids. The CDR3 region is CASSQVGTGDYTEAFF. The DNA of the CDR3 is TGCGCCAGCAGCCAAGTCGGGACAGGGGACTATACTGAAGCTTTCTTT.

This clonotype was found once. The chain couples TRBV4-2 to TRBJ2-7; 7 nucleotides align to TRBD1. This CDR3 has 15 amino acids. Per germline, CDR1 LGHNA and CDR2 YNFKEQ. V shed 3 bases and J 6 bases; nucleotides not matched to a gene: 11. Written as DNA, the CDR3 is TGTGCCAGCAGCCACACTACAGGGGACCTGGGCGAGCAGTACTTC. This encodes CASSHTTGDLGEQYF.

This chain uses TRBV5-6 with TRBJ1-1; D not resolved. The V end lost 4 bases, the J end lost 4 bases, and 8 bases lay between the germline ends. The CDR3 is made up of 12 amino acids. Germline loops: CDR1 SGHDT, CDR2 YYEEEE. The CDR3 DNA reads as TGTGCCAGCAGCCCGGTCGGCACTGAAGCTTTCTTT. It codes for CASSPVGTEAFF.

By sample fraction, this clonotype is medium-sized. This chain joins TRBV28 and TRBJ1-5, with TRBD1 identical over 7 bases. Germline V CDR1 and CDR2: MDHEN, SYDVKM. With 8 bases clipped from V and 11 bases from J, the junction kept 9 bases outside the gene matches. The CDR3 consists of 12 residues. The chain's CDR3 is CASLPPTGSQHF. CDR3 coding DNA: TGTGCCAGCCTTCCCCCGACAGGGTCCCAGCATTTT.

This clonotype was recorded a few times. This chain joins TRBV5-1 and TRBJ2-6; the D is unclear. Trimming stripped 4 bases from V and 1 base from J, with 6 bases between. Germline V lookup: CDR1 SGHRS, CDR2 YFSETQ. This CDR3 has 14 amino acids. CDR3 amino acids: CASSDSSGANVLTF. CDR3 coding DNA: TGCGCCAGCAGCGATAGTTCTGGGGCCAACGTCCTGACTTTC.